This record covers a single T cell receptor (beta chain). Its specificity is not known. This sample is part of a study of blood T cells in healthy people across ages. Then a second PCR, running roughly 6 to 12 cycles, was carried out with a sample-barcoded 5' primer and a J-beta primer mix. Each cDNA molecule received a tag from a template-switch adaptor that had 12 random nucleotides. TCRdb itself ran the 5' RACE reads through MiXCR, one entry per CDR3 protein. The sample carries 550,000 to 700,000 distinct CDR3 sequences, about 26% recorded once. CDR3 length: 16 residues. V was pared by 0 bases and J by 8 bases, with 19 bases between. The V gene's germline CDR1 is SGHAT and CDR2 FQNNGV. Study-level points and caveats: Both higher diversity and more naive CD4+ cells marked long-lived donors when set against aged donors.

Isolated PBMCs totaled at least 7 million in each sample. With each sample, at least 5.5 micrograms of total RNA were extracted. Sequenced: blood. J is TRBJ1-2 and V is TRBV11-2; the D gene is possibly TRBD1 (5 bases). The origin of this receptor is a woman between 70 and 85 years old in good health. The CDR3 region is CASSLDLRQGPFGYTF. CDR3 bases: TGTGCCAGCAGCTTAGATCTGCGGCAGGGTCCGTTCGGCTACACCTTC.